Given below is one T cell receptor beta chain in context. Trimming removed 0 bases from V and 6 bases from J; junction bases left unmatched: 8. In germline, CDR1 is SGDLS, CDR2 YYNGEE. This CDR3 has 16 residues. The data belong to a study of T cells after somatic rescue of genetic block. This table comes from immunoSEQ multiplex PCR, and its TCRdb copy is limited to in-frame clones, with some not included. In the table there are around 7,900 clones, 80% to 85% of which are singletons. The sequencing input was peripheral blood mononuclear cells (PBMCs). The chain uses TRBV9 and TRBJ2-1; TRBD2 matches 8 bases. The clonotype was recovered from a boy between 10 and 17 years old. The CDR3 DNA sequence: TGTGCCAGCAGCGTAGTAGGGGGACTAGTCCTCAATGAGCAGTTCTTC. This codes for CASSVVGGLVLNEQFF.